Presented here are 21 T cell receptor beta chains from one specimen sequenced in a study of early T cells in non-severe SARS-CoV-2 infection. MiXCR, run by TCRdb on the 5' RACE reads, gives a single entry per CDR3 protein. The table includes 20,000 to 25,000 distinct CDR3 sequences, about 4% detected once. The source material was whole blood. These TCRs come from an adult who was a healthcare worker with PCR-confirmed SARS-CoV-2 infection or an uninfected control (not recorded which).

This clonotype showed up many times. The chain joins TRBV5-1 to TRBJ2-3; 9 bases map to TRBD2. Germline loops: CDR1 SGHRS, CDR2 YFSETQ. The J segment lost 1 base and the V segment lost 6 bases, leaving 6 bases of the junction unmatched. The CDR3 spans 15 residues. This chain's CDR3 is CASTGRGGGTDTQYF. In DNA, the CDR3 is TGCGCCAGCACCGGGCGGGGGGGCGGCACAGATACGCAGTATTTT.

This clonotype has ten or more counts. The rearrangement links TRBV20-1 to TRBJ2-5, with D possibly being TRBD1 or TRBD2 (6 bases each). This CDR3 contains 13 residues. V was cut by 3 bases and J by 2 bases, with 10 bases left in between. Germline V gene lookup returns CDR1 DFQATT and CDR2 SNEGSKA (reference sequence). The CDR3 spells CSASGGVQETQYF. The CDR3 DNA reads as TGCAGTGCTAGCGGGGGCGTACAAGAGACCCAGTACTTC.

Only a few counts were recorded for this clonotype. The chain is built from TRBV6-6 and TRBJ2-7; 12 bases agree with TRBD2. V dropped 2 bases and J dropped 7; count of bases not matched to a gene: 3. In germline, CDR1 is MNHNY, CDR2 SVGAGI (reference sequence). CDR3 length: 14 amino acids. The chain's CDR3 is CASSYRLAGGEQYF. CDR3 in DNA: TGTGCCAGCAGTTACAGGCTAGCGGGGGGGGAGCAGTACTTC.

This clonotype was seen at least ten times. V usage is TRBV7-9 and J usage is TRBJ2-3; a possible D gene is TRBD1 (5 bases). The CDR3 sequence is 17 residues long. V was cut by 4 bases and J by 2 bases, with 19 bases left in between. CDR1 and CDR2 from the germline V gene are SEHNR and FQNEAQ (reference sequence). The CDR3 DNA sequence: TGTGCCAGCAGCTCGGCAGGGATCCACCAAATCACAGATACGCAGTATTTT. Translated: CASSSAGIHQITDTQYF.

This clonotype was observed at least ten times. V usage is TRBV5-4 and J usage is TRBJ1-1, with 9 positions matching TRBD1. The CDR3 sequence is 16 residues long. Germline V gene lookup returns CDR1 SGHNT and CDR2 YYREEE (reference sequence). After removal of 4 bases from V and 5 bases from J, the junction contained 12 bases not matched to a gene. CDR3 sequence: CASSAPPGQGPTEAFF. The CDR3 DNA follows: TGTGCCAGCAGCGCCCCTCCGGGACAGGGCCCGACTGAAGCTTTCTTT. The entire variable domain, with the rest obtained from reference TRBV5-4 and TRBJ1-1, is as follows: ETGVTQSPTHLIKTRGQQVTLRCSSQSGHNTVSWYQQALGQGPQFIFQYYREEENGRGNFPPRFSGLQFPNYSSELNVNALELDDSALYLCASSAPPGQGPTEAFFGQGTRLTVV.

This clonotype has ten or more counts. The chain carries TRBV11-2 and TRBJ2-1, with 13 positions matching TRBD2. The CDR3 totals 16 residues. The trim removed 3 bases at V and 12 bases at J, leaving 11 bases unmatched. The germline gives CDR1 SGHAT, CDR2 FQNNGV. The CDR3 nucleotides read TGTGCCAGCAGCTTTCCGGGGACTAGCGGGGTAGGCGGGCAGTTCTTC. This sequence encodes CASSFPGTSGVGGQFF.

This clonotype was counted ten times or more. This CDR3 reads CSARGQGERSPLHF. The CDR3 nucleotides read TGCAGTGCTAGGGGGCAGGGGGAGCGGTCACCCCTCCACTTT. The chain employs TRBV20-1 and TRBJ1-6; 7 bases match TRBD1. Germline values: CDR1 DFQATT, CDR2 SNEGSKA (reference sequence). The trim removed 3 bases at V and 10 bases at J, leaving 9 bases unmatched. CDR3 length: 14 residues.

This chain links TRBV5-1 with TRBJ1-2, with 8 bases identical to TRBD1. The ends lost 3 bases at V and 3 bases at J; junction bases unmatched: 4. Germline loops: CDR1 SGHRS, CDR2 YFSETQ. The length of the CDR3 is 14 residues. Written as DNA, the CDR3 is TGCGCCAGCAGCTACTCGACAGGGGACTATGGCTACACCTTC. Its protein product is CASSYSTGDYGYTF.

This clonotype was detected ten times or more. The CDR3 DNA is TGCGCCAGCAGCTTGTCAGTTCCGGTCTCGGAGACCCAGTACTTC. It encodes CASSLSVPVSETQYF. This chain connects TRBV5-1 to TRBJ2-5; D not certain. Germline CDR1 reads SGHRS; CDR2 reads YFSETQ. Trimming cost V 1 base and J 5 bases, with 15 bases left between them. CDR3 size: 15 residues.

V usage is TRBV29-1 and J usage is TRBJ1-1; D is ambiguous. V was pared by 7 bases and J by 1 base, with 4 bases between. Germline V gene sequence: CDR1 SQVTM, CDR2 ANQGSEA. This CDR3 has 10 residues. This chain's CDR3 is CSGRNTEAFF. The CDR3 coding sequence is TGCAGCGGCCGGAACACTGAAGCTTTCTTT.

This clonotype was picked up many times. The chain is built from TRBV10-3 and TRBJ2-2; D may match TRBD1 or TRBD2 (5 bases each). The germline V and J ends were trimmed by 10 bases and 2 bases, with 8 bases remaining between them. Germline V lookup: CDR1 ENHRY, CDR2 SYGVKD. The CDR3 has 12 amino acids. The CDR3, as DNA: TGTGCCACCAGGGACAACACCGGGGAGCTGTTTTTT. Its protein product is CATRDNTGELFF.

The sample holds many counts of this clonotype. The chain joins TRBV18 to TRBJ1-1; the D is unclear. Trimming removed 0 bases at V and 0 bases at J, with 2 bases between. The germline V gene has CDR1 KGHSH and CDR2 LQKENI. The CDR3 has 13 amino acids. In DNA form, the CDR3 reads TGTGCCAGCTCACCACCGGTGAACACTGAAGCTTTCTTT. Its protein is CASSPPVNTEAFF.

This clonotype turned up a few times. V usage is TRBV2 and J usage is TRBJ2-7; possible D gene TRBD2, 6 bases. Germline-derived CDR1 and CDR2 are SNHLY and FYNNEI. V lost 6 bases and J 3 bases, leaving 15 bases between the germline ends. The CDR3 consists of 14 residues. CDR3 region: CASREGLLNYEQYF. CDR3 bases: TGTGCCAGCAGGGAGGGACTTTTGAACTACGAGCAGTACTTC.

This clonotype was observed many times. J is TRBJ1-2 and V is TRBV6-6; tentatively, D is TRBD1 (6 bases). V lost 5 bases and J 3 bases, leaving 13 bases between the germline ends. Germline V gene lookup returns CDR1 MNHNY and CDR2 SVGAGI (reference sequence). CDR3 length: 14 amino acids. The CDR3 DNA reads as TGTGCCAGCAGTGAACAGGGCGGAGACTATGGCTACACCTTC. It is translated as CASSEQGGDYGYTF.

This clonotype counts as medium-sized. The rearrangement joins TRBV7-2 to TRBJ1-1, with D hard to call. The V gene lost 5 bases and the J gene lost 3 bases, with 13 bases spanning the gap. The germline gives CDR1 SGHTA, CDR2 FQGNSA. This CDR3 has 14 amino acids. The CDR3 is CASSLRRADTEAFF. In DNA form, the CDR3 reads TGTGCCAGCAGCCTGCGGCGAGCGGACACTGAAGCTTTCTTT.

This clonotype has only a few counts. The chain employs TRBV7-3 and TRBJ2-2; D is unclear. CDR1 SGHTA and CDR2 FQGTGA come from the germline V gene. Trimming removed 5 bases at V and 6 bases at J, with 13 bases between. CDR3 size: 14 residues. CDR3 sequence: CASSPWEFPGELFF. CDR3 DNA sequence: TGTGCCAGCAGCCCCTGGGAATTTCCCGGGGAGCTGTTTTTT.

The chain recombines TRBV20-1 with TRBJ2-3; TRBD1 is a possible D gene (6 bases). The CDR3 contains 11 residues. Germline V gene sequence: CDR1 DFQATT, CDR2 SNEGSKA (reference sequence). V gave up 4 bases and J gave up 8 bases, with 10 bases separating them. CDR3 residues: CSAITGTTQYF. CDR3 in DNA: TGCAGTGCTATTACAGGGACTACGCAGTATTTT.

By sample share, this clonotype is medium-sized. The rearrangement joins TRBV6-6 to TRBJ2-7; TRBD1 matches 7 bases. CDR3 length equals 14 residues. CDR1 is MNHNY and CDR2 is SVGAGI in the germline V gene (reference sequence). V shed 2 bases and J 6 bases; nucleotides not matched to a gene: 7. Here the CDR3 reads CASSYTDRDAEQYF. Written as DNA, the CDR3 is TGTGCCAGCAGTTACACCGACAGGGATGCCGAGCAGTACTTC.

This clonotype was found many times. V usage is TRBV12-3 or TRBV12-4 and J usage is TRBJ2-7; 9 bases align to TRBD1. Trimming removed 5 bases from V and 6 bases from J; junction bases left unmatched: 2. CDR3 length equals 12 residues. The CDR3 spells CASSPTGGEQYF. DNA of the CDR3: TGTGCCAGCAGTCCGACAGGGGGCGAGCAGTACTTC.

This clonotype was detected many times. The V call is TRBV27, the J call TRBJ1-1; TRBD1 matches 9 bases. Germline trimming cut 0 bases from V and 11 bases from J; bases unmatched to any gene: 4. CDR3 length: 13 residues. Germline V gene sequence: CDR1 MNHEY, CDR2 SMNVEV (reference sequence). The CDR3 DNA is TGTGCCAGCAGTTTATCCACAGGGGGCTCGGCTTTCTTT. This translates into CASSLSTGGSAFF.

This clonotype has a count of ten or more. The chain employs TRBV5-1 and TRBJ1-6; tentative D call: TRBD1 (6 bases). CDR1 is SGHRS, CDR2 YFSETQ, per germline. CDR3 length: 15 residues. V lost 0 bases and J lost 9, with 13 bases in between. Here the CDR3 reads CASSLEARGSSPLHF. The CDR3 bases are TGCGCCAGCAGCTTGGAGGCCAGGGGTAGTTCACCCCTCCACTTT.